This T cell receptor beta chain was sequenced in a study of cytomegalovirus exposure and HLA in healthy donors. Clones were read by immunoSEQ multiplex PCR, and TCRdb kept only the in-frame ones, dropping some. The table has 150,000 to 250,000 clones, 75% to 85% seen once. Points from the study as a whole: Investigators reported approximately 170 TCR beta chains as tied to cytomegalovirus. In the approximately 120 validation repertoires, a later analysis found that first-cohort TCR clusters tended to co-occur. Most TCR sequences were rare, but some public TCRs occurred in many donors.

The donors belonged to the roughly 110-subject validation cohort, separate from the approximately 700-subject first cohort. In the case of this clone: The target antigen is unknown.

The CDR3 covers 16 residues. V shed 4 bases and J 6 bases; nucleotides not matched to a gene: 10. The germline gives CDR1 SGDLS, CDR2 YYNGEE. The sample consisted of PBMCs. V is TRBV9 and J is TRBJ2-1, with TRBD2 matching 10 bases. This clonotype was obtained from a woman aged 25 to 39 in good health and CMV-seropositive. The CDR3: CASSPRSSGRTNEQFF. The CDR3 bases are TGTGCCAGCAGCCCCCGGTCTAGCGGGAGAACCAATGAGCAGTTCTTC.